The entry below gives a single TCR beta chain sequence along with its context. The target antigen is unknown. After removal of 4 bases from V and 5 bases from J, the junction contained 4 bases not matched to a gene. The germline gives CDR1 ENHRY, CDR2 SYGVKD. This CDR3 contains 15 residues. These data come from a study of T cell repertoires in aging, cancer and after chemotherapy. The study's findings and limits: Compared with age-matched healthy donors, untreated hematological or solid cancer patients showed higher blood TCR clonality. Hematological cancer patients had lymphoid organ infiltration that may impair thymic emigration or T cell expansion.

Rearranged V-D-J TRB sequences were amplified with a mixed TRB-A/B primer pool. TCRdb recomputed calls from the multiplex PCR reads with MiXCR, one row per CDR3 protein. This sample carries thousands of distinct CDR3 sequences, 25% to 35% of them seen once, and the ten largest clones take less than 8.5%. Amplification of TCR beta used genomic DNA extracted from peripheral blood. The J gene is TRBJ2-3, the V gene TRBV10-3, with 12 bases matching TRBD2. This TCR was recovered from a human donor with a blood cancer. Sequencing used blood. DNA of the CDR3: TGTGCCATCAGTGGACTAGCGGGAGTGAGAGATACGCAGTATTTT. It codes for CAISGLAGVRDTQYF.